The source of this T cell receptor (beta chain) is a study of CD8 T cells in ankylosing spondylitis. Using quantitative 5'-RACE with molecular barcodes, the authors made TCR beta libraries. From the 5' RACE reads, TCRdb called clonotypes with MiXCR, one entry per CDR3 protein. Here the sample spans roughly 120,000 distinct CDR3 sequences, roughly 13% being singletons. Worth noting for this clonotype: Its specificity is unknown. A read error may be the cause here, since a much bigger clone is one base away.

Overall study findings and caveats: Typical of ankylosing spondylitis blood, it appeared, was a TCR beta motif of seven to nine highly homologous variants. Peripheral blood held disease-linked clones only at relatively low frequency, and these were CD8+.

The CDR3 is 16 amino acids. In germline, CDR1 is KGHDR, CDR2 SFDVKD. The V and J genes are TRBV24-1 and TRBJ2-3; 11 bases map to TRBD2. Sequencing was carried out using blood, either unsorted or a sorted T cell fraction (not recorded which). The clonotype was recovered from a female donor with ankylosing spondylitis or in good health (not recorded which). Written as DNA, the CDR3 is TGTTCCACCGCGTCCTCTCTAGCGGGAGGTACAGATACGCAGTATTTT. It yields the protein CSTASSLAGGTDTQYF.